A selection of T cell receptor beta chains follows, all from one sample in a study of T cells in Graves' hyperthyroidism and ophthalmopathy. TCRdb re-analysed the multiplex PCR reads in MiXCR, keeping a single row per CDR3 protein. This sample has approximately 480,000 distinct CDR3 sequences, with around 20% found just once. The sample consisted of blood. These receptor sequences come from a young man with Graves' hyperthyroidism. Both conserved end residues are part of each CDR3. The D gene is left open where the match is weak. Expanded clones are given a class, and other clones once, few, many or no size at all.

d_gene: TRBD1
j_gene: TRBJ2-6
abundance: -
v_gene: TRBV6-2/TRBV6-3
CDR3aa: CASRGGTGWTAIVGANVLTF
CDR3nt: TGTGCCAGCAGGGGGGGGACAGGGTGGACCGCCATCGTTGGGGCCAACGTCCTGACTTTC

d_gene: TRBD2
j_gene: TRBJ2-5
abundance: many
v_gene: TRBV27
CDR3aa: CASSFTSGGAAWETQYF
CDR3nt: TGTGCCAGCAGTTTCACTAGCGGGGGGGCAGCGTGGGAGACCCAGTACTTC

d_gene: TRBD1
j_gene: TRBJ2-7
abundance: many
v_gene: TRBV6-2/TRBV6-3
CDR3aa: CASSPIGTGEWYF
CDR3nt: TGTGCCAGCAGTCCCATCGGGACAGGCGAGTGGTACTTC

d_gene: -
j_gene: TRBJ2-7
abundance: -
v_gene: TRBV9
CDR3aa: CASSPSASEGPEGQYF
CDR3nt: TGTGCCAGCAGCCCCAGTGCGAGTGAGGGGCCTGAAGGGCAGTACTTC

d_gene: -
j_gene: TRBJ1-1
abundance: many
v_gene: TRBV24-1
CDR3aa: CATSDLLNTEAFF
CDR3nt: TGTGCCACCAGTGATTTGTTGAACACTGAAGCTTTCTTT

d_gene: -
j_gene: TRBJ1-3
abundance: many
v_gene: TRBV28
CDR3aa: CASINPGNTIYF
CDR3nt: TGTGCCAGCATCAATCCCGGAAACACCATATATTTT

d_gene: TRBD1
j_gene: TRBJ2-7
abundance: many
v_gene: TRBV30
CDR3aa: CAWSGDSNYEQYF
CDR3nt: TGTGCCTGGAGCGGGGACAGCAATTACGAGCAGTACTTC

d_gene: -
j_gene: TRBJ1-1
abundance: -
v_gene: TRBV10-3
CDR3aa: CAISEKGHGNTEAFF
CDR3nt: TGTGCCATCAGTGAGAAGGGCCACGGGAACACTGAAGCTTTCTTT

d_gene: TRBD1
j_gene: TRBJ1-2
abundance: many
v_gene: TRBV7-9
CDR3aa: CASSPPTGTNYGYTF
CDR3nt: TGTGCCAGCAGCCCGCCGACAGGGACTAACTATGGCTACACCTTC

d_gene: -
j_gene: TRBJ2-7
abundance: many
v_gene: TRBV5-1
CDR3aa: CASSEALLKGKEQYF
CDR3nt: TGCGCCAGCAGCGAGGCTCTGCTGAAGGGGAAGGAGCAGTACTTC

d_gene: -
j_gene: TRBJ1-5
abundance: few
v_gene: TRBV6-2/TRBV6-3
CDR3aa: CASSYVSGPREPQHF
CDR3nt: TGTGCCAGCAGTTATGTGAGTGGCCCGAGGGAGCCCCAGCATTTT

d_gene: -
j_gene: TRBJ2-5
abundance: many
v_gene: TRBV6-5
CDR3aa: CAGSPHREPQETQYF
CDR3nt: TGTGCCGGCAGCCCCCACCGGGAGCCCCAAGAGACCCAGTACTTC

d_gene: -
j_gene: TRBJ1-1
abundance: -
v_gene: TRBV18
CDR3aa: CASSPTIRDTEAFF
CDR3nt: TGTGCCAGCTCACCGACTATCAGGGACACTGAAGCTTTCTTT

d_gene: -
j_gene: TRBJ1-5
abundance: many
v_gene: TRBV7-9
CDR3aa: CASSQGKGQPQHF
CDR3nt: TGTGCCAGCAGCCAGGGGAAAGGCCAGCCCCAGCATTTT

d_gene: TRBD1
j_gene: TRBJ1-2
abundance: few
v_gene: TRBV28
CDR3aa: CASSLRGQGFTRGYTF
CDR3nt: TGTGCCAGCAGTTTACGGGGACAGGGCTTCACTAGGGGCTACACCTTC

d_gene: -
j_gene: TRBJ1-5
abundance: many
v_gene: TRBV6-1
CDR3aa: CASSDLGQPQHF
CDR3nt: TGTGCCAGCAGTGACCTGGGGCAGCCCCAGCATTTT

d_gene: TRBD2
j_gene: TRBJ2-7
abundance: many
v_gene: TRBV24-1
CDR3aa: CATSDSAGRAGEQYF
CDR3nt: TGTGCCACCAGTGATTCCGCTGGGAGGGCCGGCGAGCAGTACTTC

d_gene: TRBD1
j_gene: TRBJ1-5
abundance: many
v_gene: TRBV18
CDR3aa: CASSPSGQNQPQHF
CDR3nt: TGTGCCAGCTCACCATCGGGACAGAATCAGCCCCAGCATTTT